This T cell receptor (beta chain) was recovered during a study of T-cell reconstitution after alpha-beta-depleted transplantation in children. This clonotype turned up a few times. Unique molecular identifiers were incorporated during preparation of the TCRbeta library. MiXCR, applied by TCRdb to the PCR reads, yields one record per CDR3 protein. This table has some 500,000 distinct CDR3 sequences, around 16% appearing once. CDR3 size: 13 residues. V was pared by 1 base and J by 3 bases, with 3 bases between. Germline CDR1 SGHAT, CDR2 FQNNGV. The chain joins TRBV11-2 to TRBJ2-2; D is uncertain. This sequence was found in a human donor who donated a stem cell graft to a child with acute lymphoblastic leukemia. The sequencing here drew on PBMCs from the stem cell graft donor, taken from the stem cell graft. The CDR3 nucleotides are TGTGCCAGCAGCTTAGGCCACACCGGGGAGCTGTTTTTT. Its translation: CASSLGHTGELFF.